This TCR beta chain was sequenced during a study of cytomegalovirus exposure and HLA in healthy donors. The study's findings and limits: Because they were indistinguishable, some V segments, including TRBV6-2 and TRBV6-3, were excluded. Later analysis identified around 15,000 TCR beta sequences associated with HLA alleles, using a false discovery rate threshold of 0.05.

The ends lost 3 bases at V and 6 bases at J; junction bases unmatched: 7. The CDR3 sequence is 15 residues long. The germline V gene encodes CDR1 LNHDA and CDR2 SQIVND (reference sequence). As concerns this clone: The antigen is not known.

In the PCR, 60 Vbeta and 13 Jbeta primers were used. Sequenced by immunoSEQ multiplex PCR; TCRdb stores in-frame clones only, minus some. Of 150,000 to 250,000 clones listed, 79% are singletons. Healthy bone marrow donors supplied every sample. The origin of this receptor is a girl aged 10-17 years in good health and CMV-seropositive. The sequenced sample consisted of PBMCs. V and J are TRBV19 and TRBJ1-5; 8 nucleotides agree with TRBD1. The CDR3 region is CASSINPDRAQPQHF. The CDR3 bases are TGTGCCAGTAGTATCAATCCGGACAGGGCTCAGCCCCAGCATTTT. Complete variable domain (other parts from reference TRBV19 and TRBJ1-5): DGGITQSPKYLFRKEGQNVTLSCEQNLNHDAMYWYRQDPGQGLRLIYYSQIVNDFQKGDIAEGYSVSREKKESFPLTVTSAQKNPTAFYLCASSINPDRAQPQHFGDGTRLSIL.